The 20 T cell receptor beta chains in this list originate from one sample, sequenced in a study of T cells expressing NK-cell markers. TCRdb derives one entry per CDR3 protein from the 5' RACE reads, leaving out DNA. The sample includes 300,000 to 500,000 distinct CDR3 sequences. The sample comprised blood T cells: a sorted CD56 or NKG2C T cell subset, CD4+ or CD8+ T cells, or bulk PBMC T cells (not recorded which). The receptors were gathered from a woman aged 50 to 60 in good health.

The chain recombines TRBV2 with TRBJ2-2. The CDR3 length is 12 residues. Germline assignment: CDR1 SNHLY and CDR2 FYNNEI. The CDR3 protein is CASSADNGELFF. Full variable domain (outside the CDR3, taken from reference TRBV2 and TRBJ2-2): EPEVTQTPSHQVTQMGQEVILRCVPISNHLYFYWYRQILGQKVEFLVSFYNNEISEKSEIFDDQFSVERPDGSNFTLKIRSTKLEDSAMYFCASSADNGELFFGEGSRLTVL.

CDR3 sequence: CSAREAGLFEQYF. This chain links TRBV29-1 with TRBJ2-7; TCRdb returns TRBD2, unconfirmable since there is no DNA. The CDR3 is made up of 13 amino acids. CDR1 SQVTM and CDR2 ANQGSEA come from the germline V gene.

The V and J genes are TRBV6-5 and TRBJ2-6; TCRdb selects TRBD1, and the lack of DNA leaves this call unchecked. The germline CDR1 and CDR2 sequences are MNHEY and SVGAGI. CDR3 length: 17 amino acids. The chain's CDR3 is CASRLNPGFSGANVLTF.

The rearrangement links TRBV2 to TRBJ2-1; TCRdb's D call, TRBD1, is unchecked because there is no DNA. The CDR3 runs 11 residues. Germline-derived CDR1 and CDR2 are SNHLY and FYNNEI. The CDR3 sequence: CASRRQFEQFF.

The chain carries TRBV29-1 and TRBJ2-5. The V gene's germline CDR1 is SQVTM and CDR2 ANQGSEA. This CDR3 is 12 amino acids long. The chain's CDR3 is CSVVRQLETQYF.

This sequence joins TRBV12-3 or TRBV12-4 and TRBJ1-2; TCRdb's assignment of TRBD1 cannot be checked, as there is no DNA. CDR3 length equals 13 residues. The CDR3 reads CGTGGTVNYGYTF.

The chain has TRBV5-1 and TRBJ1-4; lacking DNA, the TRBD1 call made by TCRdb goes unchecked. Germline CDR1 and CDR2: SGHRS and YFSETQ. This CDR3 contains 15 residues. The CDR3 is CASSPGAGVNEKLFF.

The chain employs TRBV12-3 or TRBV12-4 and TRBJ2-1; the TCRdb D gene call, TRBD1, has no DNA to confirm it. The CDR3 has 11 amino acids. The CDR3 loop reads CARKGGDEQFF.

The chain combines TRBV3-1 with TRBJ2-5; no DNA is available, so the TRBD2 call from TCRdb remains unchecked. The V gene's germline CDR1 is LGHDT and CDR2 YNNKEL (reference sequence). The CDR3 runs 16 residues. The CDR3 region is CASSRRTSGHQETQYF.

The chain employs TRBV10-3 and TRBJ2-3; TCRdb reports TRBD1, a call that lacks DNA to check it against. Per germline, CDR1 ENHRY and CDR2 SYGVKD. This CDR3 contains 14 residues. CDR3 region: CAISGTAPTDTQYF.

The CDR3 loop is CSVIQGVGSGANVLTF. V usage is TRBV29-1 and J usage is TRBJ2-6; TCRdb picks TRBD1, but there is no DNA to check that call. This CDR3 comprises 16 residues. Germline loops: CDR1 SQVTM, CDR2 ANQGSEA.

The chain links TRBV28 to TRBJ2-2. In germline, CDR1 is MDHEN, CDR2 SYDVKM. The CDR3 runs to 13 residues. The CDR3 sequence is CASSFSGPGELFF.

The chain combines TRBV5-1 with TRBJ2-5; TCRdb outputs TRBD2, but without DNA this stays unchecked. Germline V gene lookup returns CDR1 SGHRS and CDR2 YFSETQ. The CDR3 has 13 residues. CDR3 protein: CASVGTGQETQYF.

This chain joins TRBV6-4 and TRBJ2-1; there is no DNA to check the TCRdb D call of TRBD2. Per germline, CDR1 MRHNA and CDR2 SNTAGT. The CDR3 runs 15 residues. The CDR3 sequence: CASSDSAGDYNEQFF.

The genes are TRBV6-5 and TRBJ2-1. The CDR3 consists of 19 residues. Germline loops: CDR1 MNHEY, CDR2 SVGAGI. CDR3 protein: CASSYSMYEPASSYNEQFF.

The V call is TRBV2, the J call TRBJ2-3; TCRdb proposes TRBD1, but this gene call is untestable without DNA. There are 14 residues in the CDR3. Germline CDR1 is SNHLY and CDR2 is FYNNEI. CDR3 sequence reads: CASSGTGASDTQYF. The whole variable domain, filled in from reference TRBV2 and TRBJ2-3, reads EPEVTQTPSHQVTQMGQEVILRCVPISNHLYFYWYRQILGQKVEFLVSFYNNEISEKSEIFDDQFSVERPDGSNFTLKIRSTKLEDSAMYFCASSGTGASDTQYFGPGTRLTVL.

The rearrangement links TRBV10-3 to TRBJ2-7; as DNA is missing, the TRBD1 call by TCRdb cannot be tested. Germline loops: CDR1 ENHRY, CDR2 SYGVKD. The CDR3 length is 13 residues. CDR3 sequence reads: CATKGQGSYEQYF.

The chain has TRBV11-3 and TRBJ2-7; TCRdb outputs TRBD2, but without DNA this stays unchecked. The germline V gene encodes CDR1 SGHNT and CDR2 YENEEA. The CDR3 contains 15 residues. The CDR3: CASSAKRGGTYEQYF.

The gene calls are TRBV5-1 and TRBJ2-5; lacking DNA, the TRBD1 call made by TCRdb goes unchecked. The CDR3 contains 14 residues. From germline, CDR1 is SGHRS and CDR2 YFSETQ. The CDR3: CASSPGRAQETQYF. Supplemented by reference TRBV5-1 and TRBJ2-5, the full variable domain reads KAGVTQTPRYLIKTRGQQVTLSCSPISGHRSVSWYQQTPGQGLQFLFEYFSETQRNKGNFPGRFSGRQFSNSRSEMNVSTLELGDSALYLCASSPGRAQETQYFGPGTRLLVL.

V and J are TRBV14 and TRBJ2-2; TCRdb's D gene call, TRBD2, goes unchecked for lack of DNA. Germline V gene data show CDR1 as SGHDN and CDR2 as FVKESK. The CDR3 runs 15 residues. CDR3 residues: CASSQASVYTGELFF.